This T cell receptor (beta chain) is drawn from a study of long-term antiretroviral therapy in people with HIV. At survey level, the immunoSEQ assay was run in its v3.0 version. Produced via immunoSEQ multiplex PCR; TCRdb's table is partial and in-frame only. This table has tens of thousands of clones, 70% to 90% appearing once. The sequencing here drew on unsorted PBMCs, taken about 2.6 years after starting antiretroviral therapy. The clonotype originates from a man aged 35 to 55 with HIV.

In nucleotides, the CDR3 is TGCAGCGTTGACCCCCGACTAAACAATGAGCAGTTCTTC. The encoded protein is CSVDPRLNNEQFF. V and J are TRBV29-1 and TRBJ2-1; weak D call: TRBD2 (5 bases). The V gene lost 3 bases and the J gene lost 5 bases, with 11 bases spanning the gap. Per the germline V gene, CDR1 is SQVTM and CDR2 is ANQGSEA. This CDR3 is built from 13 residues.